This T cell receptor beta chain originates from a study of blood T cell repertoires in COVID-19. Across the study: The United States, Italy and Spain were the sources of the acute and convalescent COVID-19 samples. The analysed material was cDNA or gDNA that came from T cells, B-cell-depleted T cells, or PBMCs.

How the authors handled the data: Estimates of nucleated cell counts were drawn from the amplification of reference gene primers. The repertoire was sequenced with immunoSEQ multiplex PCR; TCRdb's copy has only in-frame clones and lacks some. V and J calls and clone size follow that table, whereas D and trimming were derived from the DNA. The repertoire has some 41,000 clones, 85% to 90% of them found once; the top ten carry around 8.5%. CDR3 length: 12 residues. V lost 5 bases, J lost 8 bases, and 8 bases stayed unmatched. Germline V gene sequence: CDR1 SQVTM, CDR2 ANQGSEA. This receptor was obtained from a human donor in a cohort sampled during active COVID-19. The rearrangement links TRBV29-1 to TRBJ1-2; 7 bases agree with TRBD1. The specimen sequenced was peripheral blood. CDR3: CSVSTGSGGYTF. The DNA for the CDR3 is TGCAGCGTTTCGACAGGGTCGGGGGGCTACACCTTC.